A selection of T cell receptor beta chains follows, all from one sample in a study of blood T cells in healthy people across ages. TCRdb re-analysed the 5' RACE reads in MiXCR, keeping a single row per CDR3 protein. This table holds about 700,000 distinct CDR3 sequences, about 30% found once. The sample consisted of blood. These receptors all come from a woman aged 80 or over in good health. The CDR3 runs from the conserved cysteine through the conserved F or W. A D gene is named only where the DNA matches it firmly.

TRBJ2-3	TRBD1	TRBV29-1	CSVVGQDTDTQYF
TRBJ2-1	-	TRBV30	CAWSAAPRGDEQFF
TRBJ2-7	-	TRBV30	CAWSVGDRSYEQYF
TRBJ2-7	TRBD1	TRBV5-1	CASSRDRGGYEQYF
TRBJ2-3	-	TRBV27	CASSLEPPLKGDTQYF
TRBJ1-6	-	TRBV11-1	CASSLQGSPSPLHF
TRBJ1-6	-	TRBV2	CAGSALDNNSPLHF
TRBJ2-1	-	TRBV12-3/TRBV12-4	CASSLDPEGFNEQFF
TRBJ2-3	-	TRBV20-1	CSWGGPLTGTDTQYF
TRBJ2-7	-	TRBV20-1	CSAKRENYEQYF
TRBJ2-1	-	TRBV20-1	CSASPLGGTKGFQQFF
TRBJ1-5	-	TRBV20-1	CSSTRQGNQPQHF
TRBJ2-7	-	TRBV13	CASSRTGHALGYEQYF
TRBJ1-2	-	TRBV28	CASSFPGEGYTF
TRBJ2-5	TRBD1	TRBV7-2	CASSSNQQGPGETQYF
TRBJ1-2	-	TRBV3-1	CASSQWRDGGNYGYTF
TRBJ1-4	-	TRBV3-1	CASSQYRSREKRFF
TRBJ1-4	-	TRBV30	CAWSVWAPNEKLFF
TRBJ2-7	-	TRBV20-1	CSARDAQTYEQYF
TRBJ2-2	-	TRBV6-5	CASRRSRTGELFF
TRBJ2-5	-	TRBV20-1	CSAEGQQETQYF
TRBJ1-6	-	TRBV3-1	CASSQLEPGPSRPYNSPLHF
TRBJ2-6	-	TRBV5-1	CASSLGPGRSGANVLTF
TRBJ1-2	-	TRBV20-1	CSARVGQGRGYTF
TRBJ2-5	-	TRBV9	CASSVGGAVGTQYF
TRBJ1-2	-	TRBV6-5	CASGDNYGYTF
TRBJ2-1	TRBD2	TRBV5-4	CASSRGRSGGNNERFF
TRBJ2-4	-	TRBV7-2	CASSLDASSQNIQYF
TRBJ2-1	TRBD2	TRBV12-3/TRBV12-4	CASSISGGANNEQFF
TRBJ1-2	TRBD1	TRBV20-1	CSAGHGTGHGYTF
TRBJ2-3	-	TRBV6-6	CASSYRAGGIFPDTQYF
TRBJ2-7	-	TRBV9	CASSVALRTEGYEQYF
TRBJ2-7	-	TRBV20-1	CSVGGQAYEQYF
TRBJ2-4	-	TRBV4-1	CASSQRGAAKNIQYF
TRBJ2-6	-	TRBV19	CASRRDRSGANVLTF
TRBJ2-7	TRBD1	TRBV12-3/TRBV12-4	CASREGQGLSYEQYF
TRBJ1-6	-	TRBV28	CASSSGNRRYFHF
TRBJ2-3	TRBD2	TRBV2	CATSSGGAVSDTQYF
-	TRBD2	TRBV7-9	CASSPGTSGTYEQYF
TRBJ2-7	TRBD2	TRBV29-1	CSVGSGLAGGLWPYEQYF
TRBJ2-5	-	TRBV20-1	CSARARQGLPQETQYF
TRBJ2-1	TRBD2	TRBV20-1	CSALGTSEINEQFF
TRBJ1-3	-	TRBV12-3/TRBV12-4	CASSRTGFGNTIYF
TRBJ2-1	-	TRBV20-1	CSATDLAKIYNEQFF
TRBJ1-5	-	TRBV27	CAGRLGPGQPQHF
TRBJ2-1	TRBD1	TRBV6-6	CASSVNVGTGPHNEQFF
TRBJ2-3	-	TRBV7-9	CAIRDKEGQYF
TRBJ2-7	TRBD1	TRBV11-2	CASSLIAGGSLDEQYF
TRBJ1-1	-	TRBV5-1	CASSPFRQNMNTEAFF
TRBJ2-3	TRBD1	TRBV20-1	CSGQGTDTQYF
TRBJ1-6	-	TRBV6-5	CASSYSERERYNSPLHF
TRBJ2-1	-	TRBV7-3	CASSLFIGGEQFF
TRBJ2-7	TRBD2	TRBV12-3/TRBV12-4	CASSRTSGSSYEQYF
TRBJ1-6	-	TRBV20-1	CGAIPRGAQDNSPLHF